The clone carrying this TCR beta chain was observed a single time. Original processing methods: Amplification from reference gene primers served as the basis for estimated nucleated cell counts. This table comes from immunoSEQ multiplex PCR, and its TCRdb copy is limited to in-frame clones, with some not included. The DNA was the basis for D and trimming; V, J and clone size are from that table. The data show some 140,000 clones, 75% to 90% seen once. Germline assignment: CDR1 SEHNR and CDR2 FQNEAQ (reference sequence). The CDR3 loop spans 16 amino acids. V dropped 6 bases and J dropped 2; count of bases not matched to a gene: 9. Symptom resolution, clearance, or two negative PCRs marked the recovered donors of Cohort 3. These data belong to a study of blood T cell repertoires in COVID-19.

The sequenced material came from PBMCs or T cells enriched from blood (not recorded which). This TCR was sampled from a man between 25 and 39 years old who had recovered from COVID-19. This rearrangement joins TRBV7-9 to TRBJ2-7; 11 nucleotides align to TRBD2. CDR3 nucleotides: TGTGCCAGCAGGCACACTAGCGGGAGTCCCCCCTACGAGCAGTACTTC. It specifies CASRHTSGSPPYEQYF.